The count of the clone carrying this TCR beta chain is one. This sample was included in a study of T cells in localized non-small cell lung cancer. Sequencing was performed with immunoSEQ multiplex PCR; in TCRdb, only in-frame clones are kept and a portion is missing. The sample holds 24,000 or so clones; around nine tenths are singletons and the top ten take 13% to 15%. This receptor was identified in a female donor older than 55 with stage I lung adenocarcinoma. Specimen: peripheral blood, collected before any cancer treatment.

The CDR3 bases are TGTGCCAGCAGTGGATGGGGACCGGTCTATGGCTACACCTTC. Its protein is CASSGWGPVYGYTF. The genes are TRBV6-1 and TRBJ1-2, with a tentative D call TRBD1 (5 bases). The V gene's germline CDR1 is MNHNS and CDR2 SASEGT. V was pared by 4 bases and J by 4 bases, with 13 bases between. This CDR3 has 14 amino acids.